One and the same sample provided the 30 T cell receptor beta chains below, sequenced in a study of T-cell reconstitution after alpha-beta-depleted transplantation in children. Unique molecular identifiers were incorporated during preparation of the TCRbeta library. A single record per CDR3 protein comes from TCRdb applying MiXCR to the PCR reads. The data hold roughly 350,000 distinct CDR3 sequences, with about 16% observed a single time. The sequenced sample was PBMCs, mostly from graft donor cells, obtained 360 days after TCRalphabeta/CD19-depleted stem cell transplant. The source is a male patient aged 2-10 years who had a stem cell transplant for acute lymphoblastic leukemia, so the T cells may come from the graft donor.

This clonotype was counted at least ten times. V usage is TRBV28 and J usage is TRBJ2-5, with TRBD2 identical over 13 bases. Germline lookup yields CDR1 MDHEN and CDR2 SYDVKM. V shed 5 bases and J 5 bases; nucleotides not matched to a gene: 11. The CDR3 spans 17 residues. The DNA for the CDR3 is TGTGCCAGCAGTCCAGGGACTAGCGGGACGGGGCTCGAGACCCAGTACTTC. As protein: CASSPGTSGTGLETQYF.

This clonotype has at least ten counts. The genes are TRBV24-1 and TRBJ2-1, with TRBD1 identical over 7 bases. Germline lookup yields CDR1 KGHDR and CDR2 SFDVKD. CDR3 length: 14 amino acids. V shed 5 bases and J 7 bases; nucleotides not matched to a gene: 7. The CDR3 DNA reads TGTGCCACCAGTGTCGGACAGGCTAGTAATGAGCAGTTCTTC. It is translated as CATSVGQASNEQFF.

The table lists this clonotype with a few counts. This sequence joins TRBV27 and TRBJ2-3; 12 bases agree with TRBD2. The V gene's germline CDR1 is MNHEY and CDR2 SMNVEV (reference sequence). The ends lost 5 bases at V and 0 bases at J; junction bases unmatched: 12. The CDR3 length is 19 residues. CDR3 amino acids: CASSGGTSGFTSSTDTQYF. The CDR3 nucleotides read TGTGCCAGCAGTGGCGGGACTAGCGGGTTTACTTCTAGCACAGATACGCAGTATTTT.

This clonotype was recorded a few times. The chain is built from TRBV28 and TRBJ1-5; D uncertain. Trimming took off 2 bases at V and 2 bases at J, with 7 bases between the two ends. The CDR3 has 14 residues. CDR1 is MDHEN and CDR2 is SYDVKM in the germline V gene. The CDR3 protein is CASSLRVRNQPQHF. In DNA form, the CDR3 reads TGTGCCAGCAGTTTACGGGTGCGCAATCAGCCCCAGCATTTT.

J is TRBJ2-7 and V is TRBV28; unclear D gene. The V and J ends lost 6 bases and 3 bases respectively, with 9 bases between them. CDR1 is MDHEN, CDR2 SYDVKM, per germline. This CDR3 is 12 amino acids long. CDR3 loop: CASSQFNYEQYF. The DNA of the CDR3 is TGTGCCAGCAGCCAGTTCAACTACGAGCAGTACTTC. The full variable domain, in which reference TRBV28 and TRBJ2-7 provide the parts outside the CDR3, is DVKVTQSSRYLVKRTGEKVFLECVQDMDHENMFWYRQDPGLGLRLIYFSYDVKMKEKGDIPEGYSVSREKKERFSLILESASTNQTSMYLCASSQFNYEQYFGPGTRLTVT.

The chain carries TRBV5-1 and TRBJ2-2; D not certain. Germline values: CDR1 SGHRS, CDR2 YFSETQ. The CDR3 is 13 amino acids. Trimming pared 4 bases from V and 6 bases from J, leaving 10 bases between. CDR3 in DNA: TGCGCCAGCAGCCTAGGCTCGGCCGGGGAGCTGTTTTTT. Residues: CASSLGSAGELFF.

The V call is TRBV10-2, the J call TRBJ2-3, with D unclear. This CDR3 is built from 13 residues. V gave up 6 bases and J gave up 9 bases, with 16 bases separating them. CDR1 and CDR2 from the germline V gene are WSHSY and SAAADI. The DNA of the CDR3 is TGCGCCAGCAGGGCCTGGTGGGATAAGACGCAGTATTTT. It is translated as CASRAWWDKTQYF.

The chain is built from TRBV11-1 and TRBJ2-1; D remains unclear. Germline assignment: CDR1 SGHAT and CDR2 FQDESV (reference sequence). This CDR3 is 13 amino acids long. V was pared by 4 bases and J by 4 bases, with 8 bases between. The CDR3 spells CASSSPNYNEQFF. The CDR3 DNA reads TGTGCCAGCAGCTCCCCAAATTACAATGAGCAGTTCTTC. Based on the CDR3 plus reference TRBV11-1 and TRBJ2-1, the full variable domain is EAEVAQSPRYKITEKSQAVAFWCDPISGHATLYWYRQILGQGPELLVQFQDESVVDDSQLPKDRFSAERLKGVDSTLKIQPAELGDSAMYLCASSSPNYNEQFFGPGTRLTVL.

This clonotype was recorded at least ten times. The chain has TRBV28 and TRBJ1-6, with D hard to call. V was pared by 3 bases and J by 6 bases, with 6 bases between. Germline V gene lookup returns CDR1 MDHEN and CDR2 SYDVKM. CDR3 length equals 13 residues. The chain's CDR3 is CASSLLTNSPLHF. CDR3 sequence (DNA): TGTGCCAGCAGTTTGCTCACTAATTCACCCCTCCACTTT.

This clonotype was counted between two and nine times. The genes are TRBV12-3 or TRBV12-4 and TRBJ2-1, with D perhaps TRBD1 (5 bases). The CDR3 has 17 residues. Trimming took off 0 bases at V and 4 bases at J, with 16 bases between the two ends. The CDR3 protein is CASSLAMFDSQYNEQFF. The CDR3 DNA is TGTGCCAGCAGTTTAGCGATGTTCGACAGCCAGTACAATGAGCAGTTCTTC.

Only a few counts were recorded for this clonotype. The genes are TRBV5-6 and TRBJ2-7; either TRBD1 or TRBD2 may supply D (6 bases each). Per germline, CDR1 SGHDT and CDR2 YYEEEE. CDR3 length: 16 residues. Trimming stripped 0 bases from V and 1 base from J, with 14 bases between. CDR3 amino acids: CASSLAPTRGSYEQYF. The CDR3 DNA is TGTGCCAGCAGCTTGGCCCCGACTAGGGGGTCCTACGAGCAGTACTTC.

The CDR3, as DNA: TGCGCCAGCAGCGTAGGAGGGGTAGCGGAAGAGACCCAGTACTTC. Encoded protein: CASSVGGVAEETQYF. The V call is TRBV4-3, the J call TRBJ2-5; tentative D call: TRBD2 (6 bases). Germline assignment: CDR1 LGHNA and CDR2 YSLEER. This CDR3 has 15 amino acids. The V and J ends lost 5 bases and 3 bases respectively, with 16 bases between them.

This chain joins TRBV20-1 and TRBJ2-7, with D maybe TRBD2 (6 bases). Germline loops: CDR1 DFQATT, CDR2 SNEGSKA (reference sequence). The CDR3 covers 13 residues. V was shortened by 0 bases and J by 3 bases, with 9 bases between the two germline ends. The CDR3 bases are TGCAGTGCTAGAGATTGGCGGGACTACGAGCAGTACTTC. It is translated as CSARDWRDYEQYF.

This clonotype was counted between two and nine times. J is TRBJ2-7 and V is TRBV3-1; a weak D match, TRBD1 (6 bases). Germline V gene lookup returns CDR1 LGHDT and CDR2 YNNKEL (reference sequence). This CDR3 contains 14 residues. V lost 4 bases and J 6 bases, leaving 16 bases between the germline ends. CDR3 sequence (DNA): TGTGCCAGCAGCCTGAAACAGGGATCAGGCGAGCAGTACTTC. Protein: CASSLKQGSGEQYF.

The CDR3, as DNA: TGCGCCAGCAGCCCCCCGGGACCCCTCCCTTTAGAGATCACAGATACGCAGTATTTT. This codes for CASSPPGPLPLEITDTQYF. V is TRBV5-1 and J is TRBJ2-3, with D tentatively TRBD1 or TRBD2 (5 bases each). The CDR3 runs to 19 residues. CDR1 and CDR2 from the germline V gene are SGHRS and YFSETQ. Trimming took off 4 bases at V and 2 bases at J, with 26 bases between the two ends.

With regard to this clonotype: Because the CDR3 is missing its conserved closing phenylalanine or tryptophan, this is likely a read error. The DNA is omitted, as the CDR3 cannot be located on it reliably, and the CDR3 follows TCRdb's listing. This chain uses TRBV6-2 or TRBV6-3 with TRBJ1-2; TRBD1, as called in the table, went unchecked against the DNA. Germline V CDR1 and CDR2: MNHEY, SVGEGT. Counting both end residues, the CDR3 totals 11 amino acids. The CDR3 here is CASRSGPAVYL.

This clonotype was observed a handful of times. This chain joins TRBV6-2 or TRBV6-3 and TRBJ2-6, with D uncertain. CDR1 is MNHEY and CDR2 is SVGEGT in the germline V gene. Trimming took off 0 bases at V and 0 bases at J, with 3 bases between the two ends. This CDR3 has 15 residues. The CDR3 sequence is CASSYSFSGANVLTF. CDR3 sequence (DNA): TGTGCCAGCAGTTACTCATTCTCTGGGGCCAACGTCCTGACTTTC.

This clonotype was counted only a few times. The rearrangement joins TRBV5-6 to TRBJ2-7, with a tentative D call TRBD2 (6 bases). Germline CDR1 is SGHDT and CDR2 is YYEEEE. The CDR3 has 13 amino acids. Trimming stripped 2 bases from V and 9 bases from J, with 15 bases between. For the CDR3, the DNA is TGTGCCAGCAGCTTTACACGGATGGGGGGGCAGTACTTC. It yields the protein CASSFTRMGGQYF. Filled out from reference TRBV5-6 and TRBJ2-7, the complete variable domain reads DAGVTQSPTHLIKTRGQQVTLRCSPKSGHDTVSWYQQALGQGPQFIFQYYEEEERQRGNFPDRFSGHQFPNYSSELNVNALLLGDSALYLCASSFTRMGGQYFGPGTRLTVT.

This clonotype was found many times. V gene TRBV5-6 combines with J gene TRBJ2-2, with 10 bases identical to TRBD2. The CDR3 totals 16 residues. The germline gives CDR1 SGHDT, CDR2 YYEEEE. J gave up 0 bases and V 4 bases, and 3 bases lay outside the gene matches. CDR3 amino acids: CASSTGLAANTGELFF. The CDR3 nucleotides are TGTGCCAGCAGCACCGGACTAGCGGCGAACACCGGGGAGCTGTTTTTT.

In this sample, this clonotype turned up many times. The chain carries TRBV7-9 and TRBJ1-2, with D uncertain. This CDR3 has 13 amino acids. The V end lost 1 base, the J end lost 6 bases, and 9 bases lay between the germline ends. Germline CDR1 SEHNR, CDR2 FQNEAQ (reference sequence). In DNA form, the CDR3 reads TGTGCCAGCAGCTTAGGAGTAGAGCATGGCTACACCTTC. Translated: CASSLGVEHGYTF.

In this sample, this clonotype turned up a few times. The chain joins TRBV30 to TRBJ2-2; D is unresolved. CDR3 length equals 13 residues. Trimming stripped 2 bases from V and 1 base from J, with 5 bases between. Germline lookup yields CDR1 GTSNPN and CDR2 SVGIG (reference sequence). The CDR3 here is CAWSSWNTGELFF. The CDR3 DNA is TGTGCCTGGAGTTCTTGGAACACCGGGGAGCTGTTTTTT.

V usage is TRBV27 and J usage is TRBJ2-1; the match to TRBD2 covers 9 bases. The CDR3 covers 13 residues. Germline lookup yields CDR1 MNHEY and CDR2 SMNVEV (reference sequence). V lost 4 bases, J lost 12 bases, and 7 bases stayed unmatched. In nucleotides, the CDR3 is TGTGCCAGCAGTTCCCGTAATAGCGGGGGGCAGTTCTTC. Protein: CASSSRNSGGQFF.

In DNA, the CDR3 is TGTGCCAGCACCGCAGAGCCCGCGGGGGGTTCAGGGGAGACCCAGTACTTC. It is translated as CASTAEPAGGSGETQYF. This chain connects TRBV25-1 to TRBJ2-5, with TRBD2 identical over 8 bases. V was clipped by 7 bases and J by 5 bases; unmatched bases: 18. Germline loops: CDR1 MGHDK, CDR2 SYGVNS. CDR3 length: 17 amino acids.

This rearrangement joins TRBV5-4 to TRBJ2-5; 9 nucleotides match TRBD1. After removal of 7 bases from V and 4 bases from J, the junction contained 17 bases not matched to a gene. The CDR3 consists of 17 residues. Germline V gene sequence: CDR1 SGHNT, CDR2 YYREEE (reference sequence). As DNA, the CDR3 is TGTGCCAGCTCTTTTTGGGACAGGGTGCATCTGTCAGAGACCCAGTACTTC. Translating gives CASSFWDRVHLSETQYF. The full variable domain, with the rest looked up from reference TRBV5-4 and TRBJ2-5, is ETGVTQSPTHLIKTRGQQVTLRCSSQSGHNTVSWYQQALGQGPQFIFQYYREEENGRGNFPPRFSGLQFPNYSSELNVNALELDDSALYLCASSFWDRVHLSETQYFGPGTRLLVL.

This clonotype turned up a few times. This chain uses TRBV29-1 with TRBJ1-2, with D unresolved. Trimming removed 3 bases from V and 2 bases from J, with 7 bases in between. This CDR3 is built from 12 residues. Germline V gives CDR1 SQVTM, CDR2 ANQGSEA. The CDR3 DNA follows: TGCAGCGTTGAGGACGGAAACTATGGCTACACCTTC. This sequence encodes CSVEDGNYGYTF.

A few counts support this clonotype. The chain uses TRBV12-3 or TRBV12-4 and TRBJ1-3; the D gene is possibly TRBD1 (5 bases). This CDR3 comprises 14 residues. Trimming cost V 5 bases and J 4 bases, with 12 bases left between them. In DNA, the CDR3 is TGTGCCAGCAGTCCCAACAGGTCGGGAAACACCATATATTTT. Amino acid sequence: CASSPNRSGNTIYF.

This clonotype was detected a few times. The DNA for the CDR3 is TGTGCCAGCAGCTCCATAGCGGGAGGGGGGGGCAATGAGCAGTTCTTC. Its translation is CASSSIAGGGGNEQFF. The chain links TRBV11-2 to TRBJ2-1; 11 bases align to TRBD2. This CDR3 has 16 residues. In germline, CDR1 is SGHAT, CDR2 FQNNGV. V lost 4 bases and J lost 6; bases outside the gene matches: 8.

The rearrangement uses TRBV4-1 and TRBJ1-6; D gene uncertain. V lost 0 bases and J 10 bases, leaving 13 bases between the germline ends. Germline V gene data show CDR1 as MGHRA and CDR2 as YSYEKL. The CDR3 totals 15 residues. Here the CDR3 reads CASSQDLPVGSPLHF. For the CDR3, the DNA is TGCGCCAGCAGCCAAGATTTGCCAGTAGGGTCACCCCTCCACTTT.

Ten or more counts support this clonotype. The J gene is TRBJ2-1, the V gene TRBV4-3, with 8 bases matching TRBD1. CDR1 and CDR2 from the germline V gene are LGHNA and YSLEER. The CDR3 covers 15 residues. Trimming at V came to 0 bases and at J to 8 bases, leaving 6 bases not matched to a gene. CDR3 nucleotides: TGCGCCAGCAGCCAAGATCTGGCAGGGGGCGATGAGCAGTTCTTC. Translated, it gives CASSQDLAGGDEQFF.

The sample holds a few counts of this clonotype. This chain links TRBV7-2 with TRBJ2-7, with D tentatively TRBD2 (6 bases). Per germline, CDR1 SGHTA and CDR2 FQGNSA. The CDR3 is 14 residues long. Trimming pared 1 base from V and 1 base from J, leaving 8 bases between. The CDR3 sequence: CASSLGGMSYEQYF. CDR3 nucleotides: TGTGCCAGCAGCTTAGGCGGGATGTCCTACGAGCAGTACTTC.